Following are 13 T cell receptor beta chains from one sample sequenced in a study of CD8+CD57+ T cells in acquired aplastic anemia. All sequencing subjects had displayed CD8+CD57+ cell expansion on flow cytometry. Genomic DNA provided the template from which TCR beta VDJ and CDR3 profiles were obtained. From the reads, TCRdb called clonotypes with MiXCR, one entry per CDR3 protein. The sample carries hundreds of thousands of distinct CDR3 sequences, 56% recorded once. Sequences were obtained from sorted CD4+, CD8+, or CD8+CD57+ T cells (not recorded which) from PBMCs. Every receptor here comes from a human donor with aplastic anemia.

This clonotype was observed many times. This chain joins TRBV29-1 and TRBJ2-7, with D perhaps TRBD2 (5 bases). The CDR3 contains 13 residues. Germline lookup yields CDR1 SQVTM and CDR2 ANQGSEA. The V and J ends lost 7 bases and 6 bases respectively, with 19 bases between them. This CDR3 is CSARKSGEGEQYF. The DNA of the CDR3 is TGCAGCGCACGCAAATCAGGTGAGGGCGAGCAGTACTTC.

The genes are TRBV10-3 and TRBJ1-5; 10 nucleotides line up with TRBD1. Germline loops: CDR1 ENHRY, CDR2 SYGVKD. Trimming took 6 bases from V and 7 from J; bases not matched to a gene: 3. The CDR3 is made up of 13 amino acids. Written as DNA, the CDR3 is TGTGCCATCAGCGACAGGGGGCTACAGCCCCAGCATTTT. It specifies CAISDRGLQPQHF.

This clonotype was detected ten times or more. The chain has TRBV20-1 and TRBJ2-2; 13 nucleotides line up with TRBD2. CDR1 is DFQATT and CDR2 is SNEGSKA in the germline V gene (reference sequence). J lost 5 bases, V lost 1 base, and 1 base had no gene match. The CDR3 sequence is 15 residues long. DNA of the CDR3: TGCAGTGCTAGAGTGACTAGCGGGGGGACCGGGGAGCTGTTTTTT. It encodes CSARVTSGGTGELFF.

This clonotype was seen ten or more times. The chain uses TRBV29-1 and TRBJ2-3, with unresolved D. V dropped 4 bases and J dropped 2 bases, with 7 bases sitting between them. CDR3 length: 12 residues. Germline-derived CDR1 and CDR2 are SQVTM and ANQGSEA. The CDR3 nucleotides are TGCAGCGTTGGGCAGAACACAGATACGCAGTATTTT. Protein sequence: CSVGQNTDTQYF.

The chain employs TRBV15 and TRBJ1-5; possible D gene TRBD1, 6 bases. The germline CDR1 and CDR2 sequences are LNHNV and YYDKDF (reference sequence). Deletions cut 6 bases from V and 4 bases from J, with 10 bases between. This CDR3 has 13 residues. CDR3 DNA: TGTGCCACCAGTAGGACAGAAAATCAGCCCCAGCATTTT. This gives the protein CATSRTENQPQHF.

Comment on this clonotype: The junction and the germline gene differ at one end; a read error may be behind it. The chain joins TRBV7-2 to TRBJ2-1, with D perhaps matching TRBD1 or TRBD2 (5 bases each). CDR3 length equals 11 residues. Germline-derived CDR1 and CDR2 are SGHTA and FQGNSA. In nucleotides, the CDR3 is TGTGCCAGCAGCTTAAGAGGGGACCCGGTCTTC. Protein product: CASSLRGDPVF. Complete variable domain (other parts from reference TRBV7-2 and TRBJ2-1): GAGVSQSPSNKVTEKGKDVELRCDPISGHTALYWYRQSLGQGLEFLIYFQGNSAPDKSGLPSDRFSAERTGGSVSTLTIQRTQQEDSAVYLCASSLRGDPVFGPGTRLTVL.

This clonotype turned up a few times. The CDR3 bases are TGTGCCAGTAGATACGGGACAGGGAAGTCTCAAGTCCTCAATTCACCCCTCCACTTT. Protein: CASRYGTGKSQVLNSPLHF. V is TRBV19 and J is TRBJ1-6, with 9 bases that match TRBD1. Germline V gene sequence: CDR1 LNHDA, CDR2 SQIVND (reference sequence). Trimming took 6 bases from V and 7 from J; bases not matched to a gene: 19. CDR3 length equals 19 residues.

For this clonotype: Lacking the conserved final phenylalanine or tryptophan, this CDR3 likely reflects a read error. The rearrangement uses TRBV20-1 and TRBJ2-1; 7 nucleotides align to TRBD1. The V and J ends lost 5 bases and 10 bases, in that order; junction bases with no gene match: 11. CDR3 size: 13 residues. The germline V gene encodes CDR1 DFQATT and CDR2 SNEGSKA (reference sequence). The CDR3 loop reads CSALAGTVGEQFS. The CDR3, as DNA: TGCAGTGCTTTAGCTGGGACAGTTGGGGAGCAGTTCTCC.

The sample holds a few counts of this clonotype. CDR3 DNA: TGCGCCAGCAGCTTCGGGCAGTACCAAGAGACCCAGTACTTC. The encoded protein is CASSFGQYQETQYF. V and J are TRBV5-1 and TRBJ2-5; D unclear. V was cut by 2 bases and J by 0 bases, with 8 bases left in between. The CDR3 runs to 14 residues. Per the germline V gene, CDR1 is SGHRS and CDR2 is YFSETQ.

This clonotype was seen repeatedly, ten times or more. V and J are TRBV6-1 and TRBJ2-7, with 7 bases aligning to TRBD2. The V segment lost 5 bases and the J segment 0 bases; nucleotides outside the gene matches: 4. The CDR3 spans 14 residues. Germline V gives CDR1 MNHNS, CDR2 SASEGT. The CDR3 reads CASSPSGFSYEQYF. DNA of the CDR3: TGTGCCAGCAGTCCTAGCGGATTCTCCTACGAGCAGTACTTC.

This clonotype was counted ten times or more. The chain is built from TRBV19 and TRBJ1-1; TRBD1 is a possible D gene (6 bases). With 5 bases removed from V and 1 base from J, the gap between germline ends came to 11 bases. Germline-derived CDR1 and CDR2 are LNHDA and SQIVND (reference sequence). This CDR3 comprises 14 residues. CDR3 sequence reads: CASSQRGWNTEAFF. As DNA, the CDR3 is TGTGCCAGTAGTCAGAGGGGGTGGAACACTGAAGCTTTCTTT.

This chain links TRBV7-3 with TRBJ2-2; D is unresolved. Trimming removed 5 bases from V and 4 bases from J, with 14 bases in between. From germline, CDR1 is SGHTA and CDR2 FQGTGA. CDR3 length equals 15 residues. CDR3 bases: TGTGCCAGCAGCGCCGACCTGATGGGCACCGGGGAGCTGTTTTTT. Amino acids: CASSADLMGTGELFF. Based on the CDR3 plus reference TRBV7-3 and TRBJ2-2, the full variable domain is GAGVSQTPSNKVTEKGKYVELRCDPISGHTALYWYRQSLGQGPEFLIYFQGTGAADDSGLPNDRFFAVRPEGSVSTLKIQRTERGDSAVYLCASSADLMGTGELFFGEGSRLTVL.

On this clonotype: A read error may explain this, as a much larger clone is one base away. This chain connects TRBV3-1 to TRBJ1-1; TRBD1 matches at 7 bases. The CDR3 runs to 14 residues. Germline V gene data show CDR1 as LGHDT and CDR2 as YNNKEL (reference sequence). This CDR3 reads CASGQGTVISEAFF. DNA for the CDR3: TGTGCCAGCGGCCAAGGGACAGTCATATCTGAAGCTTTCTTT.